This is a list of T cell receptor beta chains from one sample in a study of cytomegalovirus exposure and HLA in healthy donors. The table came from immunoSEQ multiplex PCR; TCRdb's copy has only in-frame clones and leaves some out. The repertoire holds about 130,000 clones, with roughly 80% as singletons. Sequenced: PBMCs. The receptors derive from a girl aged 2-10 years in good health and CMV-seronegative. CDR3s include the opening cysteine and the closing phenylalanine or tryptophan. D genes are given only for firm matches. Not all rows give a size; the values are once, few, many and, for expanded clones, a class.

TGTGCCAGCAGTTACATCCAGGGGAACACTGAAGCTTTCTTT CASSYIQGNTEAFF - TRBJ1-1 - TRBV6-5
TGTGCCAGCAGCGTAGCTCAGCAGGTCCACACCGGGGAGCTGTTTTTT CASSVAQQVHTGELFF - TRBJ2-2 - TRBV9
TGTGCCAGCAGTTTAAAGGTAGAGGTGACCACTGAAGCTTTCTTT CASSLKVEVTTEAFF - TRBJ1-1 - TRBV27
TGTGCCAGCAGCTTAACGTTCTCCTCAGGGGGGTCGAACACCGGGGAGCTGTTTTTT CASSLTFSSGGSNTGELFF - TRBJ2-2 - TRBV7-3
TGTGCCAGCAGTGACGAAGGGACTAGCGGGAGAATTATCAATGAGCAGTTCTTC CASSDEGTSGRIINEQFF TRBD2 TRBJ2-1 - TRBV2
TGTGCCAGCACACCCCCGTGGGACCGCGGGACCGATACGCAGTATTTT CASTPPWDRGTDTQYF - TRBJ2-3 - TRBV7-9
TGTGCCAGCAGTCCCCGGACTAGCGGCAATGAGCAGTTCTTC CASSPRTSGNEQFF TRBD2 TRBJ2-1 - TRBV9
TGTGCCAGCAGCTTGGAGGGCCGGGGAGTCTCTGGAAACACCATATATTTT CASSLEGRGVSGNTIYF - TRBJ1-3 - TRBV5-5
TGTGCCAGTAGTACACAGATTTACACTGAAGCTTTCTTT CASSTQIYTEAFF - TRBJ1-1 few TRBV19
TGCGCCAGCAGCTTGGACCCCGTCCCGGGACTAGCCCGTAGCTCCTACAATGAGCAGTTCTTC CASSLDPVPGLARSSYNEQFF TRBD2 TRBJ2-1 - TRBV5-1
TGTGCCAGCAGTCTAGACAGCGACTATGGCTACACCTTC CASSLDSDYGYTF - TRBJ1-2 - TRBV6-6
TGTGCCAGCAGTGAAGAAGGTCTAGCGAACAATGAGCAGTTCTTC CASSEEGLANNEQFF - TRBJ2-1 - TRBV25-1
TGTGCCAGTAGTGGGGGGGAGGTCGGGGCTGGGACCCAGTACTTC CASSGGEVGAGTQYF TRBD2 TRBJ2-5 - TRBV19
TGTGCCAGCAGTTTCGGGGGACTAGCGGGAAGCGAGCAGTACTTC CASSFGGLAGSEQYF TRBD2 TRBJ2-7 - TRBV28